One and the same sample provided the 15 T cell receptor beta chains below, sequenced in a study of cytomegalovirus exposure and HLA in healthy donors. The repertoire was sequenced with immunoSEQ multiplex PCR; TCRdb's copy has only in-frame clones and lacks some. The table has 150,000 to 200,000 clones, roughly 86% seen once. The source material was PBMCs. The source of these receptors is a woman under 30 in good health and CMV-seronegative.

V and J are TRBV4-2 and TRBJ1-1; weak D call: TRBD1 (6 bases). CDR1 LGHNA and CDR2 YNFKEQ come from the germline V gene. This CDR3 is 16 amino acids long. The V end was cut by 1 base, the J end by 1 base, with 13 bases between. The CDR3 region has the DNA TGTGCCAGCAGCCAAGTGGGGCTGACAGGGAACACTGAAGCTTTCTTT. Protein product: CASSQVGLTGNTEAFF.

The V and J genes are TRBV6-1 and TRBJ2-7, with a weak D call TRBD1 (6 bases). Germline CDR1 reads MNHNS; CDR2 reads SASEGT. This CDR3 has 16 amino acids. The V end lost 1 base, the J end lost 4 bases, and 17 bases lay between the germline ends. In DNA form, the CDR3 reads TGTGCCAGCAGTGAAGGCTGGCAGGGGATAACGTACGAGCAGTACTTC. Its translation: CASSEGWQGITYEQYF.

The chain carries TRBV6-4 and TRBJ2-7; 11 bases are a match to TRBD1. V trimming: 3 bases; J trimming: 3 bases; junction bases outside the gene matches: 4. The CDR3 loop spans 15 amino acids. Germline loops: CDR1 MRHNA, CDR2 SNTAGT. The chain's CDR3 is CASSEVGTGGYEQYF. The CDR3 bases are TGTGCCAGCAGTGAAGTCGGGACAGGGGGCTACGAGCAGTACTTC.

The chain employs TRBV11-2 and TRBJ2-1; D is uncertain. Germline CDR1 is SGHAT and CDR2 is FQNNGV. The CDR3 consists of 15 residues. Trimming removed 2 bases from V and 9 bases from J, with 17 bases in between. CDR3: CASSLLAAGRSEQFF. DNA for the CDR3: TGTGCCAGCAGCTTACTGGCGGCCGGTCGTAGTGAGCAGTTCTTC.

This clone was seen only once. The chain links TRBV5-1 to TRBJ2-1; D gene uncertain. V lost 1 base to trimming and J lost 1 base, with 6 bases between them. CDR3 length equals 14 residues. In germline, CDR1 is SGHRS, CDR2 YFSETQ. The CDR3 region is CASSLSASYNEQFF. CDR3 DNA sequence: TGCGCCAGCAGCTTGAGTGCGTCCTACAATGAGCAGTTCTTC.

The chain is built from TRBV7-8 and TRBJ1-3; 7 positions match TRBD1. The CDR3 sequence is 15 residues long. CDR1 is SGHVS, CDR2 FQNEAQ, per germline. The junction had 4 bases not matched to a gene; V was cut back by 5 bases and J by 0 bases. The CDR3 region has the DNA TGTGCCAGCAGCACCCGGGACAGCTCTGGAAACACCATATATTTT. Its protein is CASSTRDSSGNTIYF.

CDR3 DNA sequence: TGTGCCAGCAGTTTCGGAGGAGATGAGCAGTTCTTC. Protein: CASSFGGDEQFF. The chain carries TRBV27 and TRBJ2-1; D possibly corresponds to TRBD2 (5 bases). Germline CDR1 reads MNHEY; CDR2 reads SMNVEV (reference sequence). The CDR3 runs 12 residues. Trimming cost V 3 bases and J 8 bases, with 8 bases left between them.

The rearrangement joins TRBV5-4 to TRBJ1-2; possibly TRBD1 for D (6 bases). The CDR3 is 15 residues long. Between the trimmed V and J ends, which lost 1 base and 4 bases, there was a span of 14 bases. Germline CDR1 SGHNT, CDR2 YYREEE (reference sequence). The CDR3 protein is CASSLPPQGTYGYTF. The DNA of the CDR3 is TGTGCCAGCAGCTTGCCGCCGCAGGGGACCTATGGCTACACCTTC.

The chain couples TRBV2 to TRBJ2-2; 8 bases are a match to TRBD2. CDR3 length: 17 amino acids. Germline V CDR1 and CDR2: SNHLY, FYNNEI. The V segment lost 6 bases and the J segment 1 base; nucleotides outside the gene matches: 10. The CDR3 nucleotides read TGTGCCAGCAGACTCCGGGCGGGGGGCCGGAACACCGGGGAGCTGTTTTTT. The encoded protein is CASRLRAGGRNTGELFF.

The gene calls are TRBV6-5 and TRBJ1-4, with 8 positions matching TRBD1. The junction had 6 bases not matched to a gene; V was cut back by 4 bases and J by 5 bases. The CDR3 length is 15 residues. Germline values: CDR1 MNHEY, CDR2 SVGAGI. CDR3 DNA sequence: TGTGCCAGCAGTTCGCGACAGGGGCGGAATGAAAAACTGTTTTTT. As protein: CASSSRQGRNEKLFF.

The rearrangement links TRBV5-6 to TRBJ2-4; 14 bases map to TRBD2. Germline-derived CDR1 and CDR2 are SGHDT and YYEEEE. The CDR3 runs 18 residues. V lost 4 bases and J lost 0; bases outside the gene matches: 6. CDR3 region: CASSRGLAGELAKNIQYF. In DNA, the CDR3 is TGTGCCAGCAGCCGGGGACTAGCGGGAGAACTAGCCAAAAACATTCAGTACTTC.

The genes are TRBV6-5 and TRBJ2-7; TRBD2 might be the D (5 bases). The CDR3 contains 14 residues. The V gene's germline CDR1 is MNHEY and CDR2 SVGAGI. V was cut by 3 bases and J by 3 bases, with 12 bases left in between. The CDR3 reads CASSYQRGLYEQYF. For the CDR3, the DNA is TGTGCCAGCAGTTATCAACGGGGTCTCTACGAGCAGTACTTC.

The chain couples TRBV5-6 to TRBJ2-2; D gene unclear. The V and J ends lost 1 base and 0 bases respectively, with 10 bases between them. This CDR3 has 16 residues. The germline CDR1 and CDR2 sequences are SGHDT and YYEEEE. CDR3 in amino acids: CASSLMPGANTGELFF. In DNA form, the CDR3 reads TGTGCCAGCAGCTTGATGCCAGGCGCGAACACCGGGGAGCTGTTTTTT.

This chain links TRBV2 with TRBJ1-3, with 7 bases identical to TRBD1. CDR1 is SNHLY, CDR2 FYNNEI, per germline. The CDR3 spans 15 residues. After removal of 4 bases from V and 2 bases from J, the junction contained 5 bases not matched to a gene. CDR3 protein: CASSVEGQPGNTIYF. CDR3 sequence (DNA): TGTGCCAGCAGTGTTGAGGGACAGCCTGGAAACACCATATATTTT.

This chain links TRBV5-1 with TRBJ2-7; D is perhaps TRBD1 (5 bases). The V end lost 3 bases, the J end lost 7 bases, and 20 bases lay between the germline ends. The CDR3 length is 15 residues. Looked up from germline, CDR1 is SGHRS and CDR2 is YFSETQ. CDR3 nucleotides: TGCGCCAGCAGCTCCACAGGACCAACCATTTGGGAGCAGTACTTC. Translated, it gives CASSSTGPTIWEQYF.